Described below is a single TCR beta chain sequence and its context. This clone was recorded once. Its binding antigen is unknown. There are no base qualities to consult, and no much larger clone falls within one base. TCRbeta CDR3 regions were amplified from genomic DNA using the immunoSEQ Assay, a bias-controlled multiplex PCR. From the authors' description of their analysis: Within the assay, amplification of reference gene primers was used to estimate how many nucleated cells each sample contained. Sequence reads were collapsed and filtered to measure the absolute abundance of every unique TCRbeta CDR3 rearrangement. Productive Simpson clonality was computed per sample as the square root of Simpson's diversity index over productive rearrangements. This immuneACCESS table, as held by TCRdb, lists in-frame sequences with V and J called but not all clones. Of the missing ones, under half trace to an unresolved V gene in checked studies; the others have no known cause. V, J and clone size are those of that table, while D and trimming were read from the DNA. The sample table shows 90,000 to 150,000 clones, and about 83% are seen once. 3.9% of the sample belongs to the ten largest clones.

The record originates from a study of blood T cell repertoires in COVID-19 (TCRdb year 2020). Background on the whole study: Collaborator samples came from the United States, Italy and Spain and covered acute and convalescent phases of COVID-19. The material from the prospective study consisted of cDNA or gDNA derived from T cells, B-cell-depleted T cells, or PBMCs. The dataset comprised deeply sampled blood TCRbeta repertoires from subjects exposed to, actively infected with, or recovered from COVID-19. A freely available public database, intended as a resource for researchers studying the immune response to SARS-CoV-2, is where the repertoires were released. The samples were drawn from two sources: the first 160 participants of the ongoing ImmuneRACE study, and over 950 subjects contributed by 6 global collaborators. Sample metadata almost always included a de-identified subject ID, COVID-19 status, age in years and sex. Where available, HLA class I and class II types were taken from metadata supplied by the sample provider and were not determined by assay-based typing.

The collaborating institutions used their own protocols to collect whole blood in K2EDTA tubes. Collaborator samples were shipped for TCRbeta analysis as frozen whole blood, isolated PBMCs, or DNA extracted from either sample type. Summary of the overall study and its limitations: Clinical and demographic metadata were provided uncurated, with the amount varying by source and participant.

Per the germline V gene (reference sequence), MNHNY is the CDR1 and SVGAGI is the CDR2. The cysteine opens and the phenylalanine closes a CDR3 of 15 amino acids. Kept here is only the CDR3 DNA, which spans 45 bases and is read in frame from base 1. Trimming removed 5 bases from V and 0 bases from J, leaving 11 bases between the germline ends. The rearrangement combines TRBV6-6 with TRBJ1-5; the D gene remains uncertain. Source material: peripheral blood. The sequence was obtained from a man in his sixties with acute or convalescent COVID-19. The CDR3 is CASSPPLVSNQPQHF. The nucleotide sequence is TGTGCCAGCAGTCCGCCACTCGTTAGCAATCAGCCCCAGCATTTT.